One and the same sample provided the 31 T cell receptor beta chains below, sequenced in a study of blood T cell repertoires in COVID-19. The data were produced by immunoSEQ multiplex PCR, yet TCRdb's version contains in-frame clones alone and is incomplete. Among more than 100,000 clones listed, 87% were seen once. The specimen sequenced was peripheral blood. The receptors were sampled from a human donor in a cohort sampled during active COVID-19.

V and J are TRBV5-5 and TRBJ1-2; D gene unclear. The CDR3 contains 16 residues. Per the germline V gene, CDR1 is SGHKS and CDR2 is YYEKEE (reference sequence). Deletions cut 0 bases from V and 0 bases from J, with 12 bases between. The CDR3 is CASSLAVATSNYGYTF. The CDR3 DNA reads TGTGCCAGCAGCTTGGCCGTGGCGACTTCTAACTATGGCTACACCTTC.

The sample holds a few counts of this clone. The chain carries TRBV3-1 (or the pseudogene TRBV3-2) and TRBJ2-2; the match to TRBD1 covers 8 bases. CDR1 and CDR2 from the germline V gene are LGHDT and YNNKEL (reference sequence). The CDR3 has 17 amino acids. V was pared by 1 base and J by 4 bases, with 8 bases of the junction left unmatched. The CDR3 is CASSQGMQQGGTGELFF. The CDR3, as DNA: TGTGCCAGCAGCCAAGGAATGCAACAGGGGGGCACCGGGGAGCTGTTTTTT.

The chain is built from TRBV6-1 and TRBJ1-4; possibly TRBD1 for D (5 bases). Trimming removed 3 bases from V and 2 bases from J, with 7 bases in between. The CDR3 covers 14 residues. Germline V gene lookup returns CDR1 MNHNS and CDR2 SASEGT. Here the CDR3 DNA reads TGTGCCAGCAGTGAGACAGTTACTAATGAAAAACTGTTTTTT. It specifies CASSETVTNEKLFF.

The chain is built from TRBV6-5 and TRBJ1-2; D is unclear. The CDR3 totals 11 residues. V gave up 7 bases and J gave up 5 bases, with 8 bases separating them. CDR1 MNHEY and CDR2 SVGAGI come from the germline V gene. CDR3 sequence: CASTPGYGYTF. CDR3 bases: TGTGCCAGCACGCCAGGATATGGCTACACCTTC.

Only a few counts were recorded for this clone. CDR3: CASSPTADYEQYF. DNA for the CDR3: TGTGCCAGCTCACCAACCGCAGACTACGAGCAGTACTTC. This sequence joins TRBV18 and TRBJ2-7; D ambiguous. This CDR3 has 13 residues. CDR1 and CDR2 from the germline V gene are KGHSH and LQKENI. V was cut by 2 bases and J by 3 bases, with 8 bases left in between.

This chain links TRBV5-6 with TRBJ1-2, with 7 bases that match TRBD1. The V gene end was trimmed by 3 bases and the J gene end by 3 bases; junction bases not matched to a gene: 14. This CDR3 comprises 17 residues. Germline V gene sequence: CDR1 SGHDT, CDR2 YYEEEE. CDR3 coding DNA: TGTGCCAGCAGCTGGGAGAGGACAGGACAGACCTACTATGGCTACACCTTC. This translates into CASSWERTGQTYYGYTF.

The genes are TRBV4-1 and TRBJ1-5; 8 bases are shared with TRBD1. After removal of 4 bases from V and 3 bases from J, the junction contained 5 bases not matched to a gene. CDR3 size: 15 residues. Germline V lookup: CDR1 MGHRA, CDR2 YSYEKL. This CDR3 is CASSPQGVVNQPQHF. Written as DNA, the CDR3 is TGCGCCAGCAGCCCACAGGGGGTGGTCAATCAGCCCCAGCATTTT.

Here the CDR3 reads CASSQTNRGPRPQETQYF. The DNA of the CDR3 is TGTGCCAGCAGCCAAACGAACAGGGGGCCCCGGCCCCAAGAGACCCAGTACTTC. The rearrangement uses TRBV3-1 (or the pseudogene TRBV3-2) and TRBJ2-5; 9 bases align to TRBD1. V dropped 2 bases and J dropped 1; count of bases not matched to a gene: 11. The CDR3 runs 18 residues. CDR1 and CDR2 from the germline V gene are LGHDT and YNNKEL (reference sequence).

This rearrangement joins TRBV3-1 (or the pseudogene TRBV3-2) to TRBJ2-1; 10 positions agree with TRBD2. The CDR3 has 15 amino acids. V lost 1 base, J lost 10 bases, and 7 bases stayed unmatched. Germline CDR1 reads LGHDT; CDR2 reads YNNKEL (reference sequence). The chain's CDR3 is CASSQGLAGVPEQFF. Here the CDR3 DNA reads TGTGCCAGCAGCCAAGGGCTAGCGGGAGTACCGGAGCAGTTCTTC.

The chain links TRBV21-1 to TRBJ1-6; the table assigns TRBD1, which was not confirmed against the DNA. TRBV21-1 is flagged as a pseudogene. The CDR3 loop spans 15 amino acids. This CDR3 is CASSKQGTGTAALHF. Written as DNA, the CDR3 is TGTGCCAGCAGCAAACAGGGGACAGGGACTGCGGCCCTCCACTTT.

The chain joins TRBV11-2 to TRBJ2-1; 7 bases are shared with TRBD2. Germline CDR1 SGHAT, CDR2 FQNNGV. V lost 3 bases to trimming and J lost 0 bases; unmatched junction nucleotides: 2. This CDR3 is built from 15 residues. CDR3 DNA sequence: TGTGCCAGCAGCTTGGGGAGGGCCTCCTACAATGAGCAGTTCTTC. Translating it yields CASSLGRASYNEQFF.

The V and J genes are TRBV5-1 and TRBJ1-1; D uncertain. This CDR3 comprises 16 residues. Germline V gene data show CDR1 as SGHRS and CDR2 as YFSETQ. V shed 0 bases and J shed 0 bases, with 12 bases lying between them. The CDR3 coding sequence is TGCGCCAGCAGCTTGGGACAAGGATCAATGAACACTGAAGCTTTCTTT. Its protein product is CASSLGQGSMNTEAFF.

This clone was observed once. The chain couples TRBV3-1 (or the pseudogene TRBV3-2) to TRBJ1-5, with D uncertain. Germline lookup yields CDR1 LGHDT and CDR2 YNNKEL (reference sequence). V dropped 4 bases and J dropped 4 bases, with 8 bases sitting between them. CDR3 length: 13 residues. CDR3 residues: CASSPQPNQPQHF. The DNA of the CDR3 is TGTGCCAGCAGCCCACAACCTAATCAGCCCCAGCATTTT.

The genes are TRBV7-3 and TRBJ2-2; no clear D gene. Germline CDR1 is SGHTA and CDR2 is FQGTGA. V lost 1 base, J lost 1 base, and 4 bases lay in between. CDR3 length: 14 amino acids. CDR3 loop: CASSLNQNTGELFF. In DNA, the CDR3 is TGTGCCAGCAGCTTAAATCAGAACACCGGGGAGCTGTTTTTT.

V and J are TRBV30 and TRBJ2-2; D remains unclear. Germline V lookup: CDR1 GTSNPN, CDR2 SVGIG (reference sequence). Trimming pared 0 bases from V and 6 bases from J, leaving 5 bases between. This CDR3 is built from 12 residues. DNA for the CDR3: TGTGCCTGGAGTGTAGGAGCCGGGGAGCTGTTTTTT. It translates to CAWSVGAGELFF.

J is TRBJ2-3 and V is TRBV7-9; TRBD2 agrees at 11 bases. Germline-derived CDR1 and CDR2 are SEHNR and FQNEAQ (reference sequence). The V gene end was trimmed by 4 bases and the J gene end by 4 bases; junction bases not matched to a gene: 1. The CDR3 is made up of 14 amino acids. CDR3 DNA: TGTGCCAGCAGCTCGACTAGCGGGGCAGATACGCAGTATTTT. Its protein is CASSSTSGADTQYF.

The CDR3 loop reads CASSQDVKRQHPNTGELFF. CDR3 bases: TGTGCCAGCAGCCAAGATGTTAAGCGGCAGCATCCGAACACCGGGGAGCTGTTTTTT. The chain couples TRBV3-1 (or the pseudogene TRBV3-2) to TRBJ2-2, with a possible D match to TRBD2 (5 bases). The V end lost 0 bases, the J end lost 0 bases, and 17 bases lay between the germline ends. Germline loops: CDR1 LGHDT, CDR2 YNNKEL (reference sequence). The CDR3 totals 19 residues.

This clone was observed once. The V gene is TRBV6-6, the J gene TRBJ2-1; TRBD2 matches at 7 bases. CDR1 and CDR2 from the germline V gene are MNHNY and SVGAGI (reference sequence). The CDR3 spans 16 residues. V was pared by 2 bases and J by 8 bases, with 12 bases of the junction left unmatched. CDR3 DNA: TGTGCCAGCAGTTACACTACTAGCGCCTACCGGGATGAGCAGTTCTTC. Protein product: CASSYTTSAYRDEQFF.

The chain couples TRBV5-1 to TRBJ1-1, with TRBD1 matching over 7 bases. J lost 0 bases, V lost 4 bases, and 9 bases had no gene match. The CDR3 runs to 16 residues. CDR1 is SGHRS, CDR2 YFSETQ, per germline. The CDR3 bases are TGCGCCAGCAGCCCAGATCCGGGACAGTTGAACACTGAAGCTTTCTTT. Translation gives CASSPDPGQLNTEAFF.

The rearrangement links TRBV7-2 to TRBJ2-5; 8 bases match TRBD2. The V gene's germline CDR1 is SGHTA and CDR2 FQGNSA. CDR3 length: 15 residues. V shed 6 bases and J 5 bases; nucleotides not matched to a gene: 11. CDR3 protein: CASSYGGGTRETQYF. In nucleotides, the CDR3 is TGTGCCAGCAGTTACGGCGGGGGGACGAGGGAGACCCAGTACTTC.

The chain couples TRBV4-2 to TRBJ2-7, with a possible D match to TRBD2 (6 bases). CDR1 is LGHNA and CDR2 is YNFKEQ in the germline V gene. V lost 4 bases, J lost 2 bases, and 12 bases lay in between. The CDR3 is 14 amino acids. CDR3 region: CASSRGTAPYEQYF. DNA of the CDR3: TGTGCCAGCAGCCGCGGGACGGCACCCTACGAGCAGTACTTC.

The chain recombines TRBV5-4 with TRBJ2-6; 7 bases are shared with TRBD1. CDR1 is SGHNT and CDR2 is YYREEE in the germline V gene (reference sequence). The CDR3 spans 15 residues. After removal of 0 bases from V and 13 bases from J, the junction contained 10 bases not matched to a gene. The CDR3 loop is CASSLVYGTADVLTF. DNA for the CDR3: TGTGCCAGCAGCTTGGTATACGGGACAGCCGATGTCCTGACTTTC.

This clone was recorded once. The chain is built from TRBV28 and TRBJ2-1; D ambiguous. This CDR3 has 15 amino acids. Germline V gives CDR1 MDHEN, CDR2 SYDVKM. With 0 bases removed from V and 3 bases from J, the gap between germline ends came to 9 bases. CDR3 protein: CASSLWSSRYNEQFF. CDR3 in DNA: TGTGCCAGCAGTTTATGGTCCTCCCGCTACAATGAGCAGTTCTTC.

In this sample, this clone turned up a few times. The V call is TRBV30, the J call TRBJ1-1; no reliable D call. The CDR3 spans 13 residues. Trimming shortened V by 0 bases and J by 1 base, and 6 bases separated the two germline ends. The germline CDR1 and CDR2 sequences are GTSNPN and SVGIG (reference sequence). The CDR3 DNA reads as TGTGCCTGGAGTGTACAGCAGAACACTGAAGCTTTCTTT. It encodes CAWSVQQNTEAFF.

The V call is TRBV11-3, the J call TRBJ2-7; 11 positions match TRBD1. J lost 3 bases, V lost 6 bases, and 7 bases had no gene match. The germline V gene has CDR1 SGHNT and CDR2 YENEEA. This CDR3 contains 15 residues. In DNA, the CDR3 is TGTGCCAGCAGTTTTGGGACAGGGGGTTACTACGAGCAGTACTTC. Its protein is CASSFGTGGYYEQYF.

V and J are TRBV4-1 and TRBJ2-3; weak D call: TRBD2 (5 bases). This CDR3 contains 15 residues. V was shortened by 4 bases and J by 1 base, with 12 bases between the two germline ends. Germline-derived CDR1 and CDR2 are MGHRA and YSYEKL. The DNA of the CDR3 is TGCGCCAGCAGCCGGGCGGGTAGCGGCACAGATACGCAGTATTTT. This codes for CASSRAGSGTDTQYF.

The CDR3, as DNA: TGTGCCAGCAGCACGGGACTAGCCCCCTACGAGCAGTACTTC. Amino acid sequence: CASSTGLAPYEQYF. The rearrangement joins TRBV9 to TRBJ2-7, with 9 positions matching TRBD2. The germline gives CDR1 SGDLS, CDR2 YYNGEE. CDR3 length equals 14 residues. V gave up 4 bases and J gave up 2 bases; unmatched junction bases: 4. The full variable domain, its missing parts supplied by reference TRBV9 and TRBJ2-7, is DSGVTQTPKHLITATGQRVTLRCSPRSGDLSVYWYQQSLDQGLQFLIQYYNGEERAKGNILERFSAQQFPDLHSELNLSSLELGDSALYFCASSTGLAPYEQYFGPGTRLTVT.

V is TRBV11-2 and J is TRBJ2-1; 8 bases fit TRBD1. CDR3 size: 15 residues. Germline V gene sequence: CDR1 SGHAT, CDR2 FQNNGV. The V segment lost 1 base and the J segment 5 bases; nucleotides outside the gene matches: 4. In DNA form, the CDR3 reads TGTGCCAGCAGCTTAGTCGGACAGGGCAACAATGAGCAGTTCTTC. Its translation is CASSLVGQGNNEQFF. Supplemented by reference TRBV11-2 and TRBJ2-1, the full variable domain reads EAGVAQSPRYKIIEKRQSVAFWCNPISGHATLYWYQQILGQGPKLLIQFQNNGVVDDSQLPKDRFSAERLKGVDSTLKIQPAKLEDSAVYLCASSLVGQGNNEQFFGPGTRLTVL.

The V call is TRBV5-5, the J call TRBJ2-1; 7 bases match TRBD2. CDR1 SGHKS and CDR2 YYEKEE come from the germline V gene (reference sequence). This CDR3 has 17 amino acids. After removal of 0 bases from V and 5 bases from J, the junction contained 11 bases not matched to a gene. The CDR3 DNA reads TGTGCCAGCAGCTTGGGTTTTTCGGGAGGTAGTGACAATGAGCAGTTCTTC. Translating gives CASSLGFSGGSDNEQFF. Full variable domain (rest looked up from reference TRBV5-5 and TRBJ2-1): DAGVTQSPTHLIKTRGQQVTLRCSPISGHKSVSWYQQVLGQGPQFIFQYYEKEERGRGNFPDRFSARQFPNYSSELNVNALLLGDSALYLCASSLGFSGGSDNEQFFGPGTRLTVL.

J is TRBJ2-7 and V is TRBV6-1; no reliable D call. CDR1 and CDR2 (germline): MNHNS, SASEGT. V dropped 2 bases and J dropped 0 bases, with 8 bases sitting between them. CDR3 length: 14 residues. The CDR3: CASSERLSSYEQYF. CDR3 nucleotide sequence: TGTGCCAGCAGTGAACGACTTAGCTCCTACGAGCAGTACTTC.

The chain recombines TRBV30 with TRBJ2-1, with D perhaps matching TRBD1 (6 bases). The germline V gene encodes CDR1 GTSNPN and CDR2 SVGIG (reference sequence). Trimming removed 3 bases at V and 0 bases at J, with 18 bases between. The CDR3 loop spans 17 amino acids. This chain's CDR3 is CAWSVGQSLSSYNEQFF. The CDR3 DNA sequence: TGTGCCTGGAGCGTTGGACAGTCCTTGAGCTCCTACAATGAGCAGTTCTTC. The full variable domain, in which reference TRBV30 and TRBJ2-1 provide the parts outside the CDR3, is SQTIHQWPATLVQPVGSPLSLECTVEGTSNPNLYWYRQAAGRGLQLLFYSVGIGQISSEVPQNLSASRPQDRQFILSSKKLLLSDSGFYLCAWSVGQSLSSYNEQFFGPGTRLTVL.